The 17 T cell receptor beta chains reported below all come from one sample, sequenced in a study of T cells in tuberculosis listed by TCRdb under 2018. What the time point label conveys for this sample: new active TB diagnosis, blood taken before or within 7 days of starting treatment. The method behind the library was the immunoSEQ multiplex PCR assay. This immuneACCESS table, as held by TCRdb, lists in-frame sequences with V and J called but not all clones. Of the missing ones, under half trace to an unresolved V gene in checked studies; the others have no known cause. For this sample there are about 53,000 clones; around 96% appear just once. Over 1.1% of the sample is held by the ten biggest clonotypes. Sequencing was performed on PBMCs, taken at tuberculosis diagnosis. The receptor source for this set is an adult with tuberculosis.

This clone was seen only once. This chain joins TRBV6-5 and TRBJ1-1; possible D gene TRBD1, 5 bases. CDR1 and CDR2 (germline): MNHEY, SVGAGI. The V and J ends lost 8 bases and 1 base respectively, with 17 bases between them. CDR3 size: 15 residues. The CDR3 bases are TGTGCCAGCGGGGCTCAGGACGCTTGGAACACTGAAGCTTTCTTT. It yields the protein CASGAQDAWNTEAFF.

As DNA, the CDR3 is TGTGCCAGCAGCTATGGGACTAGCGGGAGCCAGTTCTTC. It encodes CASSYGTSGSQFF. The chain has TRBV5-4 and TRBJ2-1, with TRBD2 matching over 14 bases. The CDR3 runs 13 residues. CDR1 is SGHNT and CDR2 is YYREEE in the germline V gene (reference sequence). V trimming: 3 bases; J trimming: 13 bases; junction bases outside the gene matches: 3.

The chain recombines TRBV5-4 with TRBJ2-2, with a tentative D call TRBD1 (5 bases). Trimming removed 4 bases from V and 2 bases from J, with 9 bases in between. This CDR3 region has 14 residues. CDR1 is SGHNT and CDR2 is YYREEE in the germline V gene (reference sequence). The CDR3 sequence: CASSADRNTGELFF. CDR3 nucleotides: TGTGCCAGCAGCGCAGACAGAAACACCGGGGAGCTGTTTTTT.

The chain combines TRBV10-2 with TRBJ2-6, with D possibly being TRBD1 (5 bases). The CDR3 has 13 residues. V lost 7 bases to trimming and J lost 5 bases, with 9 bases between them. Germline assignment: CDR1 WSHSY and CDR2 SAAADI. The CDR3 coding sequence is TGCGCCAGCACCCAGGACAGGGCCAACGTCCTGACTTTC. This sequence encodes CASTQDRANVLTF.

This chain joins TRBV27 and TRBJ1-2; 7 bases line up with TRBD1. The CDR3 is 14 residues long. The junction had 5 bases not matched to a gene; V was cut back by 5 bases and J by 2 bases. Germline lookup yields CDR1 MNHEY and CDR2 SMNVEV (reference sequence). Here the CDR3 reads CASSVDRANYGYTF. DNA of the CDR3: TGTGCCAGCAGTGTTGACAGGGCCAACTATGGCTACACCTTC.

This chain uses TRBV7-9 with TRBJ2-1; 10 bases line up with TRBD2. The germline gives CDR1 SEHNR, CDR2 FQNEAQ (reference sequence). Trimming removed 4 bases from V and 4 bases from J; junction bases left unmatched: 4. The CDR3 runs 15 residues. Written as DNA, the CDR3 is TGTGCCAGCAGCTCTAGCGGGAGAGAATACAATGAGCAGTTCTTC. It encodes CASSSSGREYNEQFF.

The gene calls are TRBV30 and TRBJ2-7; D is possibly TRBD2 (6 bases). CDR3 length equals 13 residues. V was pared by 7 bases and J by 3 bases, with 16 bases between. Germline values: CDR1 GTSNPN, CDR2 SVGIG (reference sequence). The CDR3 bases are TGTGCCTTGTCGGGACTTGGGGACTACGAGCAGTACTTC. Translated: CALSGLGDYEQYF.

This sequence joins TRBV9 and TRBJ1-3; D gene unclear. The CDR3 extends over 15 amino acids. Per germline, CDR1 SGDLS and CDR2 YYNGEE. Trimming cost V 4 bases and J 0 bases, with 11 bases left between them. CDR3 sequence: CASSYAGHSGNTIYF. The CDR3 DNA reads as TGTGCCAGCAGCTACGCAGGCCACTCTGGAAACACCATATATTTT.

The chain carries TRBV30 and TRBJ1-1, with TRBD1 as a possible D gene (5 bases). V lost 4 bases, J lost 0 bases, and 9 bases lay in between. CDR1 is GTSNPN, CDR2 SVGIG, per germline (reference sequence). The CDR3 runs 13 residues. The CDR3: CAWTGHMNTEAFF. The DNA of the CDR3 is TGTGCCTGGACAGGGCACATGAACACTGAAGCTTTCTTT.

The rearrangement joins TRBV7-2 to TRBJ1-3, with D possibly TRBD1 on 6 matching bases. The ends were cut back, 3 bases at V and 2 bases at J, with 20 bases in the middle. The CDR3 is 18 residues long. Germline V gene sequence: CDR1 SGHTA, CDR2 FQGNSA. The CDR3 bases are TGTGCCAGCAGCTTTCGGGATGGGGGCGGAGGTCCTGGAAACACCATATATTTT. Translating it yields CASSFRDGGGGPGNTIYF.

This chain links TRBV5-5 with TRBJ1-1; TRBD1 might be the D (5 bases). Germline CDR1 reads SGHKS; CDR2 reads YYEKEE (reference sequence). V dropped 0 bases and J dropped 8 bases, with 8 bases sitting between them. The CDR3 sequence is 12 residues long. The CDR3 sequence: CASSLGTFEAFF. Written as DNA, the CDR3 is TGTGCCAGCAGCTTGGGGACATTCGAAGCTTTCTTT.

This sequence joins TRBV18 and TRBJ1-5, with 9 bases lining up with TRBD1. The J segment lost 7 bases and the V segment lost 3 bases, leaving 7 bases of the junction unmatched. CDR3 size: 15 residues. CDR1 is KGHSH, CDR2 LQKENI, per germline. The CDR3 region is CASSPGTGRSQPQHF. CDR3 nucleotides: TGTGCCAGCTCACCTGGGACAGGGAGGTCGCAGCCCCAGCATTTT.

The count of this clone is one. The gene calls are TRBV7-2 and TRBJ1-3, with TRBD1 as a possible D gene (5 bases). This CDR3 spans 16 amino acids. V was trimmed by 3 bases and J by 2 bases, leaving 14 bases between them. In germline, CDR1 is SGHTA, CDR2 FQGNSA. The CDR3 protein is CASSFTRGMTGNTIYF. CDR3 bases: TGTGCCAGCAGCTTCACGCGGGGGATGACTGGAAACACCATATATTTT.

This clone appeared a single time. The chain recombines TRBV7-2 with TRBJ1-1; maybe TRBD1 (6 bases). Germline CDR1 is SGHTA and CDR2 is FQGNSA. Trimming took off 5 bases at V and 3 bases at J, with 13 bases between the two ends. The CDR3 length is 14 residues. In nucleotides, the CDR3 is TGTGCCAGCAGCATTACAGGGTTAGACACTGAAGCTTTCTTT. Its translation: CASSITGLDTEAFF. Full variable domain (outside the CDR3, taken from reference TRBV7-2 and TRBJ1-1): GAGVSQSPSNKVTEKGKDVELRCDPISGHTALYWYRQSLGQGLEFLIYFQGNSAPDKSGLPSDRFSAERTGGSVSTLTIQRTQQEDSAVYLCASSITGLDTEAFFGQGTRLTVV.

This clone was recorded only once. The rearrangement links TRBV7-2 to TRBJ2-1; TRBD2 aligns across 9 bases. The CDR3 consists of 18 residues. The J segment lost 8 bases and the V segment lost 1 base, leaving 15 bases of the junction unmatched. The V gene's germline CDR1 is SGHTA and CDR2 FQGNSA. For the CDR3, the DNA is TGTGCCAGCAGCTTAGAGGGCGGGAGGGCCCCTAAGAGGGATGAGCAGTTCTTC. Amino acids: CASSLEGGRAPKRDEQFF.

The gene calls are TRBV7-9 and TRBJ2-7, with 7 bases lining up with TRBD2. CDR1 and CDR2 from the germline V gene are SEHNR and FQNEAQ (reference sequence). The trim removed 1 base at V and 0 bases at J, leaving 6 bases unmatched. This CDR3 is built from 16 residues. The CDR3 region is CASSLVKGGSSYEQYF. The CDR3 DNA sequence: TGTGCCAGCAGCTTAGTGAAGGGCGGGAGCTCCTACGAGCAGTACTTC.

The chain joins TRBV28 to TRBJ1-5; TRBD1 matches at 12 bases. This CDR3 is built from 15 residues. V gave up 5 bases and J gave up 7 bases; unmatched junction bases: 6. Germline V lookup: CDR1 MDHEN, CDR2 SYDVKM. The chain's CDR3 is CASSQGQGAGQPQHF. Written as DNA, the CDR3 is TGTGCCAGCAGTCAGGGACAGGGGGCCGGGCAGCCCCAGCATTTT. The variable domain in full, completed from reference TRBV28 and TRBJ1-5, reads DVKVTQSSRYLVKRTGEKVFLECVQDMDHENMFWYRQDPGLGLRLIYFSYDVKMKEKGDIPEGYSVSREKKERFSLILESASTNQTSMYLCASSQGQGAGQPQHFGDGTRLSIL.